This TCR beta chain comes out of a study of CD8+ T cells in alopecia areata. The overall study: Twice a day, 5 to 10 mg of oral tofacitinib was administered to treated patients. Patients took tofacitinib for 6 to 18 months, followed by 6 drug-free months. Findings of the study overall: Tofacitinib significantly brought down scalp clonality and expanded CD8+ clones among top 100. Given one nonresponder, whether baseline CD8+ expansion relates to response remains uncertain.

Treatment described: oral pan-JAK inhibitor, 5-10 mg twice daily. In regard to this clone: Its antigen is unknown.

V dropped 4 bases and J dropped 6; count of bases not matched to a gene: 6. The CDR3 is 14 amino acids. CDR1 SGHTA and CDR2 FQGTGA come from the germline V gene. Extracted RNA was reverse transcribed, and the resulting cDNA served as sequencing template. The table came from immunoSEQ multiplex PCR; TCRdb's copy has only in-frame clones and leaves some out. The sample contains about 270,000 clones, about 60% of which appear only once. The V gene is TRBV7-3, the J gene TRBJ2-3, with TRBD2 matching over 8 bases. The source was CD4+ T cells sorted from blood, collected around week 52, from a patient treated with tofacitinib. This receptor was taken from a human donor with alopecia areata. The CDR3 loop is CASSSPGGPDTQYF. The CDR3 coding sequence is TGTGCCAGCAGCTCCCCGGGGGGGCCGGATACGCAGTATTTT.